Here is one TCR beta chain with its context. Its antigen is as yet unknown. Trimming shortened V by 5 bases and J by 8 bases, and 13 bases separated the two germline ends. This CDR3 spans 14 amino acids. The germline gives CDR1 MNHEY, CDR2 SVGAGI. The PCR used 60 Vbeta and 13 Jbeta primers. Only in-frame clones appear in the TCRdb table, and some are missing; sequencing was by immunoSEQ multiplex PCR. This table has over 95,000 clones, 60% to 85% appearing once. The data belong to a study of cytomegalovirus exposure and HLA in healthy donors. Findings and limits, study-wide: Immune exposure information comprised only CMV serostatus.

Source material: PBMCs. This receptor was obtained from a female donor in good health and CMV-seronegative. The chain employs TRBV6-5 and TRBJ1-6; D is unclear. This CDR3 reads CASSPGIGYSPLHF. CDR3 nucleotide sequence: TGTGCCAGCAGTCCCGGGATAGGGTATTCACCCCTCCACTTT.